Detailed here is one T cell receptor beta chain. Sample time point: persistent/refractory GD, antithyroid drugs over 5 years with positive TRAb. Preparation of the TCR library used RNA extracted from PBMCs. Construction of TCR beta libraries relied on iRepertoire HTBI primers and on Arm-PCR targeting CDR3 regions. In TCRdb, the multiplex PCR reads were re-called with MiXCR into one record per CDR3 protein. The sample holds 600,000 to 800,000 distinct CDR3 sequences, around 30% seen once. Trimming cost V 4 bases and J 3 bases, with 12 bases left between them. Germline lookup yields CDR1 MNHEY and CDR2 SVGAGI. The CDR3 contains 14 residues. This sample stems from a study of regulatory T cells in long-lasting Graves disease.

The rearrangement uses TRBV6-5 and TRBJ1-1; D perhaps matches TRBD1 (5 bases). Material: peripheral blood mononuclear cells (PBMCs), obtained when the disease was refractory, from a patient treated with antithyroid drugs. The sequence was collected from a female donor with Graves disease. The CDR3 here is CASSLTVADTEAFF. For the CDR3, the DNA is TGTGCCAGCAGTTTGACAGTGGCTGACACTGAAGCTTTCTTT.